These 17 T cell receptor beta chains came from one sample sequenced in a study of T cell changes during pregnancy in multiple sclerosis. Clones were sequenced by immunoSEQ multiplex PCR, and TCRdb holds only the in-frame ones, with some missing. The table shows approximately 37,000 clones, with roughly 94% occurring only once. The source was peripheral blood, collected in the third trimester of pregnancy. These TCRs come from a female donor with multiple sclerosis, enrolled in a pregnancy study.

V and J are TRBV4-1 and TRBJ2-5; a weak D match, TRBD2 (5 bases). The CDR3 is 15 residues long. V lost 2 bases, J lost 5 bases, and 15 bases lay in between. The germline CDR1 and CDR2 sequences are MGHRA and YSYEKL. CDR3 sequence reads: CASSQSLRVRETQYF. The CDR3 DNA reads TGCGCCAGCAGCCAATCTTTGAGGGTAAGGGAGACCCAGTACTTC.

Here the CDR3 DNA reads TGCGCCAGCAGCCAAGTCTCTAGCGTCTCCTACGAGCAGTACTTC. Residues: CASSQVSSVSYEQYF. The chain carries TRBV4-1 and TRBJ2-7; possible D gene TRBD2, 6 bases. V was pared by 1 base and J by 0 bases, with 10 bases between. Germline CDR1 reads MGHRA; CDR2 reads YSYEKL. The CDR3 is 15 amino acids.

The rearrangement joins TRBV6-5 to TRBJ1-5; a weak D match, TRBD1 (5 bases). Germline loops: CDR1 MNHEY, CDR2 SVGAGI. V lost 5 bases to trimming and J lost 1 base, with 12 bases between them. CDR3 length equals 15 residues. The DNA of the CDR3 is TGTGCCAGCAGTGGCCCCGGGGGAAGCAATCAGCCCCAGCATTTT. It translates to CASSGPGGSNQPQHF.

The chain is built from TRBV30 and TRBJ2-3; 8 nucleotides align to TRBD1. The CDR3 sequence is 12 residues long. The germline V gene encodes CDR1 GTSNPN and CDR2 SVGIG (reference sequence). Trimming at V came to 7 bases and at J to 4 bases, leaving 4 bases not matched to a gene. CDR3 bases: TGTGCCTCAAAACAGGGGGCAGATACGCAGTATTTT. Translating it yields CASKQGADTQYF.

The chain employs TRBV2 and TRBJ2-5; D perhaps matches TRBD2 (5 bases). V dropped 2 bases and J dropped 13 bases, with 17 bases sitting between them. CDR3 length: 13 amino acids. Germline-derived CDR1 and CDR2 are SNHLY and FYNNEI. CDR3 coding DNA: TGTGCCAGCAGTGAAACTAGTCTCGGTCCCGGGTACTTC. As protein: CASSETSLGPGYF.

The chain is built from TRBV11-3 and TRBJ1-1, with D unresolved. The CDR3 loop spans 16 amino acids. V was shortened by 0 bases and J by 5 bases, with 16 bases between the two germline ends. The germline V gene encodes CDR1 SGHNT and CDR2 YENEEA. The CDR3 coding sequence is TGTGCCAGCAGCTTAGAGTGGGGAGGGAGAGGGACTGAAGCTTTCTTT. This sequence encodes CASSLEWGGRGTEAFF.

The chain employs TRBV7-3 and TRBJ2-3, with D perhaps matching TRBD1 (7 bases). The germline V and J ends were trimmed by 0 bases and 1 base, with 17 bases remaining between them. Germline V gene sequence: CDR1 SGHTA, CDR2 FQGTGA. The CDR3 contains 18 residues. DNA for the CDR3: TGTGCCAGCAGCTTAACGGCCCTCGGCAGGGGGGGCACAGATACGCAGTATTTT. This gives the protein CASSLTALGRGGTDTQYF.

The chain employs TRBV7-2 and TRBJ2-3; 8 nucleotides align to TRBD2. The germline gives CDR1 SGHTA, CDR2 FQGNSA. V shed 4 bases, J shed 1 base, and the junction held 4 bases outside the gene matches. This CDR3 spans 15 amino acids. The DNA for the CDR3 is TGTGCCAGCAGCTCCAGCGGGAGTGGCACAGATACGCAGTATTTT. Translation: CASSSSGSGTDTQYF.

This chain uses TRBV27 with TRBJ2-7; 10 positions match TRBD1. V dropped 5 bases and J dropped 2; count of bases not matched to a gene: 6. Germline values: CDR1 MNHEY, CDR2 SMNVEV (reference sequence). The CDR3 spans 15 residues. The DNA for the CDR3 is TGTGCCAGCAGTCCCGGGACAGGGGTAGCCTACGAGCAGTACTTC. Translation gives CASSPGTGVAYEQYF.

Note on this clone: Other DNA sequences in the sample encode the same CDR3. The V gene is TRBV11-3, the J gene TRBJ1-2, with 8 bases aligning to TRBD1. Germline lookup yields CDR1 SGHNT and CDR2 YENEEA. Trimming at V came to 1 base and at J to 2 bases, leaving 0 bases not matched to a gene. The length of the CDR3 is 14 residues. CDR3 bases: TGTGCCAGCAGCTTAGGGACAGGGAACTATGGCTACACCTTC. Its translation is CASSLGTGNYGYTF. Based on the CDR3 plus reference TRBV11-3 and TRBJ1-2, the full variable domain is EAGVVQSPRYKIIEKKQPVAFWCNPISGHNTLYWYLQNLGQGPELLIRYENEEAVDDSQLPKDRFSAERLKGVDSTLKIQPAELGDSAVYLCASSLGTGNYGYTFGSGTRLTVV.

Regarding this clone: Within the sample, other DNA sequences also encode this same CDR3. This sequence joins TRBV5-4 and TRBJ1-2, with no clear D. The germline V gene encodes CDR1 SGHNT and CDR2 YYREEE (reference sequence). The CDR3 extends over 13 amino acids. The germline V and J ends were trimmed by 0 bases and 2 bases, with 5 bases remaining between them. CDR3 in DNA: TGTGCCAGCAGCTTGGACAGAAACTATGGCTACACCTTC. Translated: CASSLDRNYGYTF.

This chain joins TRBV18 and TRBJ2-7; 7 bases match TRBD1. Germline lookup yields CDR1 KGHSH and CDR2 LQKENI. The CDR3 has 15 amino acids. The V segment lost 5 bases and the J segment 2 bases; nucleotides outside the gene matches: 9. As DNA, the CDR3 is TGTGCCAGCTCAATGGGACAGTTGGGCACCTACGAGCAGTACTTC. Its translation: CASSMGQLGTYEQYF.

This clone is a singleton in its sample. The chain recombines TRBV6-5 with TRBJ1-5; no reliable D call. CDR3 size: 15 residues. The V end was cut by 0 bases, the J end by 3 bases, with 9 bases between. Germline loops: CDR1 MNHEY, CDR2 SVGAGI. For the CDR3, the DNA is TGTGCCAGCAGTTACTCGGCAGAAACCAATCAGCCCCAGCATTTT. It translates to CASSYSAETNQPQHF.

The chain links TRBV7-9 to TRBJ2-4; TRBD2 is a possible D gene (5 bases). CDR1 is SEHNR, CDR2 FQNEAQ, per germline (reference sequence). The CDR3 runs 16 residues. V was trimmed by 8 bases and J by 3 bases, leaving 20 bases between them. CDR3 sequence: CASARGTPRDKNIQYF. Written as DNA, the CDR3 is TGTGCCAGCGCGAGAGGAACCCCGAGGGACAAAAACATTCAGTACTTC.

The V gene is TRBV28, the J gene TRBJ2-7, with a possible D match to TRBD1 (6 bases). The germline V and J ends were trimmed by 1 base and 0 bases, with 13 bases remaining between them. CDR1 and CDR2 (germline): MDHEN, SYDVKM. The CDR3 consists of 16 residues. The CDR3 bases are TGTGCCAGCAGTTTATTCCAGGGGCTTGGCTCCTACGAGCAGTACTTC. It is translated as CASSLFQGLGSYEQYF.

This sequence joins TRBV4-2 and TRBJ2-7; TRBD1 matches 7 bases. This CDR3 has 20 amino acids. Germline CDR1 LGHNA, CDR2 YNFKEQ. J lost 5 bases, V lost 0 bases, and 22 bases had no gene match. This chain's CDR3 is CASSQDRFGTVGQSDDEQYF. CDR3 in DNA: TGTGCCAGCAGCCAAGATCGGTTCGGGACAGTGGGACAGTCGGACGACGAGCAGTACTTC.

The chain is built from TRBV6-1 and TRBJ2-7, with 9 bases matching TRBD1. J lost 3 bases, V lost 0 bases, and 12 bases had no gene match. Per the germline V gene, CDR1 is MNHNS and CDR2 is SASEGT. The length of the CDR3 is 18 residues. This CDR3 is CASSEALVLGTGYYEQYF. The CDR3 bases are TGTGCCAGCAGTGAAGCTCTTGTTTTAGGGACAGGGTACTACGAGCAGTACTTC.